A single sample is the source of the 11 T cell receptor beta chains below, sequenced in a study of Ad26.COV2.S vaccination and SARS-CoV-2 variants. TCRdb keeps only in-frame clones here, not all; method: immunoSEQ multiplex PCR. Here the sample spans more than 300,000 clones, roughly 86% being singletons. Noted treatment: approximately 18 received Ad26.COV2.S at low or high dose, single or two shots; 5 received placebo; per-sample allocation not given. Sampling took place 63 days after the first vaccine or placebo injection. This sample comprised peripheral blood, obtained in a trial of Ad26.COV2.S vaccine versus placebo. The receptors here all came from a person aged 18-60 years who received the Ad26.COV2.S COVID-19 vaccine or a placebo.

The chain links TRBV6-1 to TRBJ1-1; D is undetermined. This CDR3 has 12 residues. Between the trimmed V and J ends, which lost 1 base and 10 bases, there was a span of 10 bases. CDR1 MNHNS and CDR2 SASEGT come from the germline V gene. The CDR3 here is CASSEVNLAAFF. The CDR3 DNA reads TGTGCCAGCAGTGAAGTAAACCTGGCAGCTTTCTTT.

The chain has TRBV19 and TRBJ1-5; D is unresolved. CDR3 length equals 15 residues. V was pared by 6 bases and J by 3 bases, with 15 bases between. CDR1 is LNHDA, CDR2 SQIVND, per germline (reference sequence). The CDR3 sequence: CASRSGRGINQPQHF. The CDR3 coding sequence is TGTGCCAGTAGATCGGGCCGTGGGATCAATCAGCCCCAGCATTTT.

The V and J genes are TRBV5-1 and TRBJ2-2, with D possibly matching TRBD2 (5 bases). This CDR3 region has 15 residues. V was shortened by 0 bases and J by 2 bases, with 8 bases between the two germline ends. CDR1 is SGHRS and CDR2 is YFSETQ in the germline V gene. The CDR3: CASSLGLINTGELFF. As DNA, the CDR3 is TGCGCCAGCAGCTTGGGACTAATCAACACCGGGGAGCTGTTTTTT.

The V and J genes are TRBV30 and TRBJ2-2, with 10 positions matching TRBD2. V lost 0 bases and J lost 2; bases outside the gene matches: 9. Germline CDR1 reads GTSNPN; CDR2 reads SVGIG (reference sequence). The CDR3 covers 18 residues. The CDR3: CAWSVRPSGGRNTGELFF. The CDR3 nucleotides read TGTGCCTGGAGTGTACGCCCTAGCGGGGGCCGAAACACCGGGGAGCTGTTTTTT.

The CDR3 reads CSASRGLPSGEQFF. In nucleotides, the CDR3 is TGCAGTGCTAGTAGGGGTCTACCTAGCGGGGAGCAGTTCTTC. The chain has TRBV20-1 and TRBJ2-1; 8 bases are a match to TRBD2. V shed 3 bases, J shed 10 bases, and the junction held 11 bases outside the gene matches. The CDR3 runs 14 residues. Germline lookup yields CDR1 DFQATT and CDR2 SNEGSKA (reference sequence).

The chain recombines TRBV30 with TRBJ1-2; 9 bases align to TRBD1. This CDR3 spans 13 amino acids. Per germline, CDR1 GTSNPN and CDR2 SVGIG (reference sequence). Trimming at V came to 3 bases and at J to 8 bases, leaving 7 bases not matched to a gene. DNA for the CDR3: TGTGCCTGGAGGATACAGGGGGCGCCCGGCTACACCTTC. This gives the protein CAWRIQGAPGYTF.

The chain is built from TRBV6-4 and TRBJ1-1, with 7 bases fitting TRBD1. Losses at the gene ends were 3 bases for V and 0 bases for J; bases not matched to a gene: 13. This CDR3 contains 18 residues. Germline CDR1 and CDR2: MRHNA and SNTAGT. CDR3 sequence: CASSDFSTGTDVNTEAFF. CDR3 nucleotides: TGTGCCAGCAGTGATTTTTCGACCGGGACAGACGTGAACACTGAAGCTTTCTTT.

The gene calls are TRBV11-2 and TRBJ2-5, with 8 bases identical to TRBD2. The germline V gene has CDR1 SGHAT and CDR2 FQNNGV. The CDR3 has 14 amino acids. Unmatched junction bases numbered 7, after V lost 5 bases and J lost 5 bases. CDR3 in DNA: TGTGCCAGCAGCCCTACTAGCGGTCGGGAGACCCAGTACTTC. It is translated as CASSPTSGRETQYF.

This chain links TRBV5-4 with TRBJ2-3, with 8 bases identical to TRBD2. This CDR3 has 13 amino acids. Germline loops: CDR1 SGHNT, CDR2 YYREEE (reference sequence). With V trimmed by 4 bases and J by 6 bases, 4 bases remained unmatched. DNA of the CDR3: TGTGCCAGCAGCCCGGGGGGGGCGGATACGCAGTATTTT. Protein: CASSPGGADTQYF.

The chain joins TRBV12-3 or TRBV12-4 to TRBJ1-1; tentative D call: TRBD1 (5 bases). Trimming removed 6 bases at V and 3 bases at J, with 8 bases between. This CDR3 has 12 amino acids. The CDR3: CASRRGDTEAFF. DNA of the CDR3: TGTGCCAGCAGGCGAGGGGACACTGAAGCTTTCTTT.

The chain joins TRBV7-2 to TRBJ1-3, with D possibly being TRBD1 (5 bases). Germline V gene lookup returns CDR1 SGHTA and CDR2 FQGNSA. V lost 1 base and J lost 4, with 17 bases in between. The CDR3 contains 17 residues. CDR3 region: CASSLGRLDTGGNTIYF. The CDR3 region has the DNA TGTGCCAGCAGCTTAGGCCGATTGGACACGGGCGGAAACACCATATATTTT.